This TCR beta chain was captured in a study of blood T cell repertoires in COVID-19. Study-wide context: Nucleic acid was either cDNA or gDNA, and it came from T cells, B-cell-depleted T cells, or PBMCs.

In the original processing: Cell counts per sample came from amplifying reference gene primers. Sequencing was performed with immunoSEQ multiplex PCR; in TCRdb, only in-frame clones are kept and a portion is missing. The V and J calls and clone size are taken from that table; D and trimming were inferred from the DNA. The sample records about 190,000 clones, around 87% being singletons. What was sequenced was peripheral blood. The source of this sequence is a man in his forties with active or convalescent COVID-19.

CDR3 bases: TGTGCCAGCAGTGAACTGGGGACAGTGAATCAGCCCCAGCATTTT. This encodes CASSELGTVNQPQHF. This chain joins TRBV6-1 and TRBJ1-5, with 7 bases fitting TRBD1. The CDR3 length is 15 residues. V was clipped by 2 bases and J by 4 bases; unmatched bases: 5. Germline V gene sequence: CDR1 MNHNS, CDR2 SASEGT.